One and the same sample provided the 16 T cell receptor beta chains below, sequenced in a study of long-term antiretroviral therapy in people with HIV. Survey-level resolution applied to immunoSEQ assay v3.0. Using immunoSEQ multiplex PCR, the repertoire was profiled, and TCRdb retains in-frame clones only, with some absent. Of roughly 37,000 clones listed, roughly 80% are singletons. The source material was unsorted PBMCs, sampled 3.4 years after starting antiretroviral therapy. Receptors originate from a young man with HIV.

This clone was detected a few times. The V call is TRBV7-8, the J call TRBJ1-5, with TRBD1 matching 10 bases. The CDR3 totals 15 residues. The germline CDR1 and CDR2 sequences are SGHVS and FQNEAQ. J lost 1 base, V lost 5 bases, and 2 bases had no gene match. Written as DNA, the CDR3 is TGTGCCAGCAGCCTGACAGGGGGCAGCAATCAGCCCCAGCATTTT. Encoded protein: CASSLTGGSNQPQHF.

This rearrangement joins TRBV19 to TRBJ1-5; D gene unclear. The CDR3 is 12 amino acids. The ends were cut back, 5 bases at V and 4 bases at J, with 6 bases in the middle. Germline V gives CDR1 LNHDA, CDR2 SQIVND (reference sequence). The CDR3 DNA sequence: TGTGCCAGTAGTCGATGGAATCAGCCCCAGCATTTT. This translates into CASSRWNQPQHF.

The rearrangement uses TRBV11-3 and TRBJ2-2; D is unresolved. The germline V gene encodes CDR1 SGHNT and CDR2 YENEEA. The CDR3 contains 13 residues. Trimming pared 4 bases from V and 0 bases from J, leaving 3 bases between. The CDR3 sequence is CASSYTNTGELFF. CDR3 DNA: TGTGCCAGCAGCTACACGAACACCGGGGAGCTGTTTTTT.

The chain employs TRBV14 and TRBJ2-5; perhaps D is TRBD1 or TRBD2 (6 bases each). This CDR3 contains 16 residues. The germline V gene has CDR1 SGHDN and CDR2 FVKESK. The V end lost 7 bases, the J end lost 3 bases, and 21 bases lay between the germline ends. The CDR3 bases are TGTGCCAGCAACTCCGCACAGGGAGGCCGGGAAGAGACCCAGTACTTC. Translation gives CASNSAQGGREETQYF.

The J gene is TRBJ1-5, the V gene TRBV30; TRBD1 is a possible D gene (5 bases). The CDR3 covers 15 residues. Germline V CDR1 and CDR2: GTSNPN, SVGIG (reference sequence). Trimming shortened V by 1 base and J by 7 bases, and 17 bases separated the two germline ends. The CDR3 loop reads CAWSERGGEYQPQHF. As DNA, the CDR3 is TGTGCCTGGAGTGAACGGGGAGGGGAGTACCAGCCCCAGCATTTT.

The chain couples TRBV10-2 to TRBJ2-2; a possible D gene is TRBD2 (5 bases). The CDR3 sequence is 14 residues long. Trimming stripped 0 bases from V and 7 bases from J, with 9 bases between. Per the germline V gene, CDR1 is WSHSY and CDR2 is SAAADI. In nucleotides, the CDR3 is TGCGCCAGCAGTGAGTCAACGGGATACGGGGAGCTGTTTTTT. Encoded protein: CASSESTGYGELFF.

The rearrangement joins TRBV19 to TRBJ1-5, with D perhaps matching TRBD1 (6 bases). CDR3 length: 14 amino acids. Per the germline V gene, CDR1 is LNHDA and CDR2 is SQIVND (reference sequence). V was cut by 7 bases and J by 3 bases, with 13 bases left in between. CDR3 residues: CASKQGLFNQPQHF. The CDR3 nucleotides read TGTGCCAGTAAGCAGGGGCTATTCAATCAGCCCCAGCATTTT.

V usage is TRBV28 and J usage is TRBJ2-7; no reliable D call. V was shortened by 2 bases and J by 7 bases, with 15 bases between the two germline ends. CDR3 size: 14 residues. Germline V gives CDR1 MDHEN, CDR2 SYDVKM. CDR3 amino acids: CASSLLSGLGEQYF. CDR3 bases: TGTGCCAGCAGTTTACTTTCCGGGTTGGGGGAGCAGTACTTC.

The V call is TRBV19, the J call TRBJ1-2; TRBD1 matches 7 bases. Trimming at V came to 0 bases and at J to 4 bases, leaving 5 bases not matched to a gene. CDR3 length equals 15 residues. Germline lookup yields CDR1 LNHDA and CDR2 SQIVND (reference sequence). In DNA form, the CDR3 reads TGTGCCAGTAGTATAGAGATGACAGGGACCTATGGCTACACCTTC. Its protein product is CASSIEMTGTYGYTF.

J is TRBJ2-1 and V is TRBV4-3; 7 bases align to TRBD2. Per the germline V gene, CDR1 is LGHNA and CDR2 is YSLEER. The CDR3 runs to 16 residues. Trimming took 0 bases from V and 8 from J; bases not matched to a gene: 10. The CDR3 bases are TGCGCCAGCAGCCAAGATTCCGGGACTAACCCCTATGAGCAGTTCTTC. Amino acids: CASSQDSGTNPYEQFF.

Only a few counts were recorded for this clone. V and J are TRBV18 and TRBJ1-5, with D perhaps TRBD1 (6 bases). CDR3 size: 13 residues. V lost 5 bases and J lost 4, with 9 bases in between. CDR1 is KGHSH and CDR2 is LQKENI in the germline V gene. As DNA, the CDR3 is TGTGCCAGCTCAGGCCAGGGGAATCAGCCCCAGCATTTT. Residues: CASSGQGNQPQHF.

The table lists this clone with a few counts. The genes are TRBV14 and TRBJ2-2, with D unclear. CDR3 length equals 19 residues. The V gene's germline CDR1 is SGHDN and CDR2 FVKESK. Trimming pared 0 bases from V and 4 bases from J, leaving 21 bases between. CDR3 DNA sequence: TGTGCCAGCAGCCAAGATTGGGAAACGGGCCCGAGTGGCACCGGGGAGCTGTTTTTT. It is translated as CASSQDWETGPSGTGELFF.

The rearrangement uses TRBV7-5 and TRBJ1-5; the table's D call of TRBD1 was not tested on the DNA. TRBV7-5 corresponds to a pseudogene. This CDR3 is 15 amino acids long. The CDR3 sequence is CARSRGQLEAQPQHF. The CDR3 DNA sequence: TGTGCCAGAAGCCGAGGACAGTTGGAGGCTCAGCCCCAGCATTTT.

This chain links TRBV11-2 with TRBJ1-4, with a possible D match to TRBD1 (6 bases). CDR3 length: 16 amino acids. The germline V gene encodes CDR1 SGHAT and CDR2 FQNNGV. Trimming pared 0 bases from V and 7 bases from J, leaving 15 bases between. In DNA form, the CDR3 reads TGTGCCAGCAGCTTAGATCTAAAGGACAGTGGTGAAAAACTGTTTTTT. Residues: CASSLDLKDSGEKLFF.

V gene TRBV18 combines with J gene TRBJ2-4; 7 nucleotides line up with TRBD2. V shed 3 bases and J 6 bases; nucleotides not matched to a gene: 5. The germline gives CDR1 KGHSH, CDR2 LQKENI. This CDR3 has 14 residues. The CDR3 sequence is CASSPAGAGNIQYF. DNA for the CDR3: TGTGCCAGCTCACCGGCGGGAGCGGGAAACATTCAGTACTTC.

V gene TRBV4-3 combines with J gene TRBJ1-2; 7 nucleotides align to TRBD1. V was pared by 1 base and J by 4 bases, with 6 bases of the junction left unmatched. Germline V gene lookup returns CDR1 LGHNA and CDR2 YSLEER. The length of the CDR3 is 15 residues. The CDR3 nucleotides read TGCGCCAGCAGCCAAGGTGACAGGGTCGGCTATGGCTACACCTTC. Translation gives CASSQGDRVGYGYTF.